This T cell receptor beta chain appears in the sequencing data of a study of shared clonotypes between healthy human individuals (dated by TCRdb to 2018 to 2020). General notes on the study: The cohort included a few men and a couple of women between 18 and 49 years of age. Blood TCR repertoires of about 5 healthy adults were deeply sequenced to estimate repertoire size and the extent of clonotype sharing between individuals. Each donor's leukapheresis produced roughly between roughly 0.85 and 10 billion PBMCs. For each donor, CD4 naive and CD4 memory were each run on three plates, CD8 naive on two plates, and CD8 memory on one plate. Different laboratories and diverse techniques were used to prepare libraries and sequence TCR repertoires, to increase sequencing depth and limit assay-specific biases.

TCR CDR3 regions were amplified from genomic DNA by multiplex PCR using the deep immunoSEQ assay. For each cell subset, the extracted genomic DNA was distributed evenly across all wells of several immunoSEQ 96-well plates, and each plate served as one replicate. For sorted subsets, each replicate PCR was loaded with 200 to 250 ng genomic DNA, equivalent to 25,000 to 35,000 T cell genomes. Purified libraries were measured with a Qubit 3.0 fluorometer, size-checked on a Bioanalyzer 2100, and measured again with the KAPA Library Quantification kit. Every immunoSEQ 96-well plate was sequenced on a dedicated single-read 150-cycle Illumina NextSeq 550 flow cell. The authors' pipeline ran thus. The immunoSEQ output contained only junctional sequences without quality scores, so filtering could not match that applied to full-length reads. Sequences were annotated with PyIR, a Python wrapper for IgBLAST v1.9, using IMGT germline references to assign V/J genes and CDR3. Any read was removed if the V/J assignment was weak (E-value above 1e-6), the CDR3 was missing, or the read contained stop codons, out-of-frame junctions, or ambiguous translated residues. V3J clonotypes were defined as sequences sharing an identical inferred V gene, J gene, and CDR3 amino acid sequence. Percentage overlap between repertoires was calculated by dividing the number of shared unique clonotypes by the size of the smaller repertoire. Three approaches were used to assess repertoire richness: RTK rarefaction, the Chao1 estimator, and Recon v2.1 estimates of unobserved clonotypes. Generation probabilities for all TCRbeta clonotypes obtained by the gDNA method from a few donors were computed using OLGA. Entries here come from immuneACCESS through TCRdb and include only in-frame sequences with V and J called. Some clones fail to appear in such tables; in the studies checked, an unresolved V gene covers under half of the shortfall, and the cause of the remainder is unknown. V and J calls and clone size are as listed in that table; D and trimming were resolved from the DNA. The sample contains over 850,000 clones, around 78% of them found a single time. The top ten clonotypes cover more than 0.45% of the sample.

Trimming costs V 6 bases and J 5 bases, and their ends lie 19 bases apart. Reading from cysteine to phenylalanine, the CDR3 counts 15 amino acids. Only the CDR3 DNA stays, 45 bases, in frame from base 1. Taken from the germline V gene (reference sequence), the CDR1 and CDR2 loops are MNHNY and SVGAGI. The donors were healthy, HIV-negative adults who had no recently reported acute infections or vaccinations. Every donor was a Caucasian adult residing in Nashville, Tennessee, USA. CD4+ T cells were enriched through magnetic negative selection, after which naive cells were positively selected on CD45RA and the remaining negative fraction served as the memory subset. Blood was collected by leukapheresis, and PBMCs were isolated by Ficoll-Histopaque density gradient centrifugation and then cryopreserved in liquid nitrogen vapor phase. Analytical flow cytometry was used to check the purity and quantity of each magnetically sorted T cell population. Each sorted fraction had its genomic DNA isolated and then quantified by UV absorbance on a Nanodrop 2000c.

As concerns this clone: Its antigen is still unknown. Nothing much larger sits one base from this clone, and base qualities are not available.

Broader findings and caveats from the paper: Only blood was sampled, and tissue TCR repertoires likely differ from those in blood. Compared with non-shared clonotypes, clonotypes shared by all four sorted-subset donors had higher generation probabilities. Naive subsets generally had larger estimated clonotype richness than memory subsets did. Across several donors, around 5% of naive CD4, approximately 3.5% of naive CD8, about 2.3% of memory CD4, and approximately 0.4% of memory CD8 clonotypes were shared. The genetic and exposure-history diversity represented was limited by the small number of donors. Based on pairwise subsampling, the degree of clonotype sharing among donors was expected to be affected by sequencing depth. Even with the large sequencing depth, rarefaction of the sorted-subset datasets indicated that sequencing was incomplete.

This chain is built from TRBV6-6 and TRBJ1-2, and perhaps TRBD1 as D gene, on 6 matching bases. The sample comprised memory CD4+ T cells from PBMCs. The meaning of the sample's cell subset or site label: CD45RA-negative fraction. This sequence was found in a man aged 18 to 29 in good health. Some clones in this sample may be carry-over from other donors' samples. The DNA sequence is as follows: TGTGCCAGCAGCAAGGGGGTGGAATTCCTATATGGCTACACCTTC. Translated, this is CASSKGVEFLYGYTF.